The 6 T cell receptor beta chains in this list originate from one sample, sequenced in a study of regulatory T cells in long-lasting Graves disease. According to the study, TCR beta libraries were built with iRepertoire HTBI primers and CDR3-region Arm-PCR. TCRdb ran MiXCR on the multiplex PCR reads and lists one entry per CDR3 protein. The table lists about 540,000 distinct CDR3 sequences, approximately 15% of them singletons. Specified time point: newly diagnosed GD, antithyroid drugs for less than 3 months. Isolated PBMC RNA provided the starting material for the TCR library. These data also formed part of another study, on T cells in Graves' hyperthyroidism and ophthalmopathy.

Specimen: peripheral blood mononuclear cells (PBMCs), collected at new diagnosis, from a patient treated with antithyroid drugs. The receptors shown here come from a man aged 30-40 years with Graves disease.

The chain is built from TRBV20-1 and TRBJ1-5, with D possibly TRBD1 on 5 matching bases. V dropped 4 bases and J dropped 1 base, with 8 bases sitting between them. Germline CDR1 and CDR2: DFQATT and SNEGSKA (reference sequence). The CDR3 is 13 residues long. CDR3 sequence: CSAIRGSNQPQHF. CDR3 DNA sequence: TGCAGTGCTATCCGGGGGAGCAATCAGCCCCAGCATTTT.

The rearrangement uses TRBV19 and TRBJ2-5, with D possibly being TRBD2 (6 bases). The CDR3 length is 14 residues. V was clipped by 4 bases and J by 6 bases, with 15 bases between them. Germline values: CDR1 LNHDA, CDR2 SQIVND (reference sequence). Here the CDR3 DNA reads TGTGCCAGTAGTACGCTGACTAGTCAGCAGACCCAGTACTTC. It translates to CASSTLTSQQTQYF.

This clonotype showed up many times. The CDR3 DNA follows: TGTGCCAGCACCAAGGGGACTAGCGGGAAGAGGGATACGCAGTATTTT. This translates into CASTKGTSGKRDTQYF. This chain connects TRBV5-4 to TRBJ2-3, with TRBD2 identical over 13 bases. V shed 6 bases and J 6 bases; nucleotides not matched to a gene: 10. Germline V lookup: CDR1 SGHNT, CDR2 YYREEE (reference sequence). The CDR3 extends over 16 amino acids.

This clonotype was detected ten times or more. The gene calls are TRBV19 and TRBJ1-2, with D possibly TRBD1 on 5 matching bases. This CDR3 is 14 amino acids long. V was pared by 5 bases and J by 4 bases, with 14 bases between. CDR1 is LNHDA, CDR2 SQIVND, per germline (reference sequence). DNA of the CDR3: TGTGCCAGTAGTTACAGACAGCCGCGCTATGGCTACACCTTC. The encoded protein is CASSYRQPRYGYTF.

This chain joins TRBV30 and TRBJ1-1; tentative D call: TRBD1 (6 bases). Germline V gene data show CDR1 as GTSNPN and CDR2 as SVGIG (reference sequence). The CDR3 extends over 13 amino acids. Trimming pared 4 bases from V and 3 bases from J, leaving 12 bases between. CDR3 residues: CAWTRGRYTEAFF. The CDR3 DNA reads TGTGCCTGGACCAGGGGAAGGTACACTGAAGCTTTCTTT.

The chain links TRBV19 to TRBJ2-3, with D possibly TRBD1 on 7 matching bases. The CDR3 length is 13 residues. V gave up 8 bases and J gave up 4 bases, with 13 bases separating them. From germline, CDR1 is LNHDA and CDR2 SQIVND (reference sequence). Here the CDR3 reads CASAGTVSDTQYF. The CDR3 nucleotides are TGTGCCAGTGCGGGGACAGTCTCAGATACGCAGTATTTT.